This T cell receptor beta chain was recorded in a study of lymphopenia after photon versus proton radiotherapy. Study-wide results and caveats: Photon-treated patients lost naive T cells and TCR diversity; proton-treated stayed stable.

CDR1 is SGHTA and CDR2 is FQGNSA in the germline V gene. This CDR3 spans 15 amino acids. The germline V and J ends were trimmed by 5 bases and 3 bases, with 13 bases remaining between them. As to this clone: Its antigen is currently unknown.

Profiled with immunoSEQ multiplex PCR; TCRdb holds only in-frame clones, not every one. The table lists 20,000 or so clones, roughly 86% of them singletons. The chain recombines TRBV7-2 with TRBJ2-2; D not resolved. The sequence was obtained from a woman aged 45 to 65 with pancreatic cancer. Sequenced here: peripheral blood, sampled from a patient treated with photon-based radiotherapy. The CDR3 here is CASSRDRTDTGELFF. The CDR3 region has the DNA TGTGCCAGCAGCCGCGACCGGACCGACACCGGGGAGCTGTTTTTT.